Given below is one T cell receptor (beta chain) in context. Its antigen is currently not known. Base qualities are not at hand, and no much larger clone is one base apart. The data derive from a study of blood T cell repertoires in COVID-19 (dated by TCRdb to 2018 to 2020). Study-wide context: The collaborator samples originated in the United States, Italy and Spain and spanned the acute and convalescent phases of COVID-19. The prospective study material was composed of cDNA or gDNA derived from T cells, B-cell-depleted T cells, or PBMCs. The dataset comprised deeply sampled blood TCRbeta repertoires from subjects exposed to, actively infected with, or recovered from COVID-19. The repertoires were made available in a free public database intended to serve as a resource for research on the immune response to SARS-CoV-2. Samples came from the ongoing ImmuneRACE study (first 160 participants) plus 1,254 subjects from 6 global collaborators. A de-identified subject ID, COVID-19 status, age in years and sex were almost always included in the sample metadata. Where available, HLA class I and class II types were taken from metadata supplied by the sample provider and were not determined by assay-based typing.

Enrolling through a virtual design, the prospective study's participants ranged in age from about 18 to 89 years and lived across 24 United States geographic areas. In the prospective study, participants were assigned to cohorts based on the clinical history participants reported in a screening survey and a study questionnaire. Recovered participants in ImmuneRACE Cohort 3 were defined as having two consecutive negative NP/OP PCR tests, clearance from a healthcare professional, or resolution of symptoms. In the prospective study, whole blood, serum and a nasopharyngeal or oropharyngeal swab were collected from each participant by mobile phlebotomists. Participants in the prospective study had the option to provide additional blood draws and questionnaires over an approximately two-month period. Blood samples from the prospective study were shipped frozen or at room temperature prior to DNA extraction.

The immunoSEQ Assay, a bias-controlled multiplex PCR, was used to amplify TCRbeta CDR3 regions from genomic DNA. The original pipeline was this. The number of nucleated cells in each sample was estimated by amplification of reference gene primers within the assay. To quantify the absolute abundance of each unique TCRbeta CDR3 rearrangement, sequence reads were collapsed and filtered. Productive Simpson clonality was computed per sample as the square root of Simpson's diversity index over productive rearrangements. Here the immuneACCESS table is served through TCRdb, limited to in-frame sequences with V and J called. Missing clones are a known gap in these copies; in checked studies unresolved V genes cover under half, and the rest lacks a known reason. V, J and clone size are taken as reported in that table, and D and trimming were inferred from the DNA itself. Recorded for this sample are roughly 500,000 clones; 85% to 90% of them occurred a single time. Approximately 1.8% of the sample is in the top ten clones.

The CDR3 measures 17 amino acids from cysteine to phenylalanine. Just the 51-base CDR3 DNA is kept, in frame starting at base 1. Trimming accounts for 4 bases at V and 5 bases at J, while the number of junction bases matched to no gene is 14. According to the germline V gene, CDR1 reads ENHRY and CDR2 reads SYGVKD. What the authors observed across the whole study: How much clinical and demographic metadata was included differed by source and by participant, and the metadata was provided uncurated.

The TCR comes from a woman between 40 and 55 years old who had recovered from COVID-19. Sequenced sample: PBMCs or T cells enriched from blood (not recorded which). The rearranged segments are TRBV10-3 and TRBJ1-2; 9 central bases correspond to TRBD1. The DNA is TGTGCCATCAGTGTAGGGGACAGGGTAGCGTCTGGGTATGGCTACACCTTC. Its translation is CAISVGDRVASGYGYTF.